This T cell receptor beta chain was sequenced for a study of T cell responses to AZD1222 COVID-19 vaccine. The study, taken as a whole, reports: Among those given AZD1222, only 6 or 7 were seropositive at baseline.

As concerns this clone: The antigen is unknown.

The assay was immunoSEQ multiplex PCR, and TCRdb's table has in-frame clones only and misses some. The data hold some 58,000 clones, with about 90% observed a single time. The input for sequencing was peripheral blood, taken on day 0 of AZD1222 vaccination. The receptor was derived from an adult in good health.

Here the CDR3 reads CASSAGDRSGNTIYF. The CDR3 DNA reads TGTGCCAGCAGCGCCGGGGACAGGTCGGGAAACACCATATATTTT. This chain connects TRBV9 to TRBJ1-3, with 8 bases identical to TRBD1. V lost 3 bases to trimming and J lost 4 bases; unmatched junction nucleotides: 6. Germline V gives CDR1 SGDLS, CDR2 YYNGEE. This CDR3 has 15 residues.